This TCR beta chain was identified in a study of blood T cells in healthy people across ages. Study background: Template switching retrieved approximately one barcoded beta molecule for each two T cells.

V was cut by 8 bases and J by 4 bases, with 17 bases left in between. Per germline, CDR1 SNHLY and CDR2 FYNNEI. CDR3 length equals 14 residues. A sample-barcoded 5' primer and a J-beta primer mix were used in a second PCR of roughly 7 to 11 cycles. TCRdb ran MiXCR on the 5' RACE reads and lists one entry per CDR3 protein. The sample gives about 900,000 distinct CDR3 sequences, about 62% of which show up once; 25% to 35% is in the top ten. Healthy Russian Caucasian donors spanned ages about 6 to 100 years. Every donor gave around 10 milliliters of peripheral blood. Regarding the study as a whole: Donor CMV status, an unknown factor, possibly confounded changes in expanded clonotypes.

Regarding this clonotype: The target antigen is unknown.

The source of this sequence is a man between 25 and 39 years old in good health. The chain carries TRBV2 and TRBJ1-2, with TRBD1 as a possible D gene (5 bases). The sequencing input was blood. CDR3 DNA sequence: TGTGCCAGCTCCAGGGCAGGGCGTAGCTATGGCTACACCTTC. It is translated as CASSRAGRSYGYTF.